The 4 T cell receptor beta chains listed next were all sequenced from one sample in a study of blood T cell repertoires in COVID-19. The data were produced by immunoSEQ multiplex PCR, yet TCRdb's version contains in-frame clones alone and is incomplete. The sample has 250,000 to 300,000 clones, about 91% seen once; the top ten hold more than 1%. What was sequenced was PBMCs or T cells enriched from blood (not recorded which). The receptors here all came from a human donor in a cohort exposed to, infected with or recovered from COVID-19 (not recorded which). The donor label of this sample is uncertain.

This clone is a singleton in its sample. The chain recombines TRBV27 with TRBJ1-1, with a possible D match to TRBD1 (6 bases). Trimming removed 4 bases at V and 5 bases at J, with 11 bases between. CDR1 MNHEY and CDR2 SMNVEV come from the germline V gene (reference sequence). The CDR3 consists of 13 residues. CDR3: CASSYIGQTEAFF. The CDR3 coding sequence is TGTGCCAGCAGTTATATTGGACAGACTGAAGCTTTCTTT.

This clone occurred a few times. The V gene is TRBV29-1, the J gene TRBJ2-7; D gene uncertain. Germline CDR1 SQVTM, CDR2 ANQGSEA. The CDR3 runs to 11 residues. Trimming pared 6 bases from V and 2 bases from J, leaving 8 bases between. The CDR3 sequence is CSVRAPYEQYF. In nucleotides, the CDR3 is TGCAGCGTCCGAGCCCCCTACGAGCAGTACTTC.

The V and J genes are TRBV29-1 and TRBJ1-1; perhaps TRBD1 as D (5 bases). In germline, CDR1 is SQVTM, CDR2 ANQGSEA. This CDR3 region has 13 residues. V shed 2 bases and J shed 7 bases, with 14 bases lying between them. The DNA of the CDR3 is TGCAGCGTTGAATTGGGGGGACGGGATGAAGCTTTCTTT. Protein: CSVELGGRDEAFF.

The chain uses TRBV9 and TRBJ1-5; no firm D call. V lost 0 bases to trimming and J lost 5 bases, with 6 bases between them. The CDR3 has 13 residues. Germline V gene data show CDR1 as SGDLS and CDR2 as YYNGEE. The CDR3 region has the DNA TGTGCCAGCAGCGTAGGCGAGCATCAGCCCCAGCATTTT. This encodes CASSVGEHQPQHF.